Below are 5 T cell receptor beta chains sequenced from a single sample in a study of T cell changes during pregnancy in multiple sclerosis. Measured with immunoSEQ multiplex PCR; TCRdb has only the in-frame clones, and not every one. The sample has 57,000 or so clones, around 90% seen once. The sample here was peripheral blood, taken in the third trimester of pregnancy. The receptors come from a female donor in good health, enrolled as a control in a pregnancy study.

This chain uses TRBV7-2 with TRBJ1-3; TRBD1 might be the D (5 bases). This CDR3 comprises 15 residues. V dropped 5 bases and J dropped 2 bases, with 13 bases sitting between them. Germline lookup yields CDR1 SGHTA and CDR2 FQGNSA. CDR3 sequence (DNA): TGTGCCAGCAGCCCGCCGGGGGTTACTGGAAACACCATATATTTT. Translated, it gives CASSPPGVTGNTIYF.

This chain joins TRBV7-9 and TRBJ2-1; D perhaps matches TRBD2 (5 bases). Germline V CDR1 and CDR2: SEHNR, FQNEAQ (reference sequence). This CDR3 comprises 13 residues. V was trimmed by 6 bases and J by 5 bases, leaving 11 bases between them. The CDR3 sequence is CASRRTGNNEQFF. The CDR3 region has the DNA TGTGCCAGCAGGCGGACGGGGAACAATGAGCAGTTCTTC.

The CDR3: CACRPDRNTGELFF. The DNA of the CDR3 is TGTGCCTGTCGTCCGGACAGAAACACCGGGGAGCTGTTTTTT. This rearrangement joins TRBV30 to TRBJ2-2; a weak D match, TRBD1 (6 bases). CDR1 is GTSNPN, CDR2 SVGIG, per germline (reference sequence). V gave up 6 bases and J gave up 2 bases, with 13 bases separating them. This CDR3 is 14 amino acids long.

V usage is TRBV5-5 and J usage is TRBJ1-5; 8 nucleotides agree with TRBD1. The CDR3 runs to 14 residues. Germline V gives CDR1 SGHKS, CDR2 YYEKEE (reference sequence). The trim removed 2 bases at V and 4 bases at J, leaving 2 bases unmatched. Written as DNA, the CDR3 is TGTGCCAGCAGCTTCCAGGGGGCAAATCAGCCCCAGCATTTT. Its translation: CASSFQGANQPQHF.

This clone was seen just once. The chain recombines TRBV2 with TRBJ2-3; 9 bases line up with TRBD1. V dropped 3 bases and J dropped 2; count of bases not matched to a gene: 24. Per the germline V gene, CDR1 is SNHLY and CDR2 is FYNNEI. The CDR3 runs to 22 residues. CDR3 DNA sequence: TGTGCCAGCAGTGACCCTAAGGCGGGACAGGGTCACAGCCGGGGGTACACAGATACGCAGTATTTT. This gives the protein CASSDPKAGQGHSRGYTDTQYF.